This T cell receptor (beta chain) was sequenced in a study of early T cells in non-severe SARS-CoV-2 infection (dated by TCRdb to the early 2020s). Regarding the study in general: Because TCR sequencing was done on bulk RNA from unsorted whole blood, the alpha and beta chains could not be paired. Overall results and qualifications from the work: VDJdb matching was skewed toward anti-spike CD8 responses and likely underestimated virus-specific expansions by missing private and CD4 specificities.

CDR1 and CDR2 are read off the germline V gene (reference sequence) as DFQATT and SNEGSKA. Relative to germline, V is missing 1 base and J is missing 6 bases, with 2 bases of the junction outside any gene match. Taken from cysteine to phenylalanine, the CDR3 has 13 residues. The kept DNA is CDR3 alone, 39 bases in frame from the first base. This clonotype was picked up many times. The antigen this receptor binds is unknown. It has no much larger one-base neighbor in the sample; base qualities were not kept. A case-control design nested within a healthcare worker cohort in London, UK, was used, with weekly nasopharyngeal swab PCR tests and blood sampling performed. Healthcare workers were recruited between 23 and 31 March 2020, during the week of the UK lockdown, and were followed weekly for up to about 15 weeks. The method behind the library was 5' RACE. The sequencing machine was a NextSeq 500. Unique molecular identifiers were attached to individual cDNA molecules in the TCR library protocol so that sequencing error and PCR bias could be corrected. TCR alpha and beta chains were both sequenced, and the abundances of alpha and beta sequences in each sample were closely correlated with each other. On the study's bioinformatics: Decombinator V4 was used to perform V gene, J gene and CDR3 annotation of TCR sequences. Expanded TCRs were defined as changing significantly between any two time points under a Poisson model with p below 0.0001. TCR abundances were normalised to the total number of TCRs sequenced per sample and were expressed as counts per million. TRAV1-2 paired with TRAJ12, TRAJ20 or TRAJ33 defined MAIT TCRs, while TRAV10 paired with TRAJ18 defined iNKT TCRs. VDJdb, accessed 1 November 2021, was searched for CMV, EBV and SARS-CoV-2 annotated TCRs, excluding TCRs annotated for multiple antigens. TCRdb trimmed public reads at Q25 via fastp, called clones via MiXCR and kept in-frame beta chains. Every distinct CDR3 protein forms one entry, paired with its most common genes and DNA. What appears here as the V and J calls and clone size reflects TCRdb's work, not the paper's. The sample contains fewer than 80,000 distinct CDR3 sequences, 9% to 15% of them found a single time. 3% to 5% of the sample is in the top ten clones.

The receptor comes from an adult who was a healthcare worker with PCR-confirmed SARS-CoV-2 infection or an uninfected control (not recorded which). The rearranged chain carries TRBV20-1 and TRBJ1-4; TRBD1 lines up with 7 middle nucleotides. Sequenced: whole blood. The CDR3 protein: CSARGTGDEKLFF. Read as DNA, the sequence is TGCAGTGCTAGAGGGACAGGCGATGAAAAACTGTTTTTT.